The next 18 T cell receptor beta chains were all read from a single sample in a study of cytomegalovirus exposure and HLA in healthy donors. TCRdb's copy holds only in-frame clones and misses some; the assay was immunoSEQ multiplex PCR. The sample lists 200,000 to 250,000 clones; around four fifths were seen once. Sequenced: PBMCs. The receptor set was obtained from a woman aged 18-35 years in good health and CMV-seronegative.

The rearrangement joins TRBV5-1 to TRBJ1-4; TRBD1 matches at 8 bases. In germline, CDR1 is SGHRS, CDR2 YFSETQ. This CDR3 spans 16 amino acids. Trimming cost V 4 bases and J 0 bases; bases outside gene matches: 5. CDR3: CASSGDRGSTNEKLFF. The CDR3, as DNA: TGCGCCAGCAGCGGCGACAGGGGATCAACTAATGAAAAACTGTTTTTT.

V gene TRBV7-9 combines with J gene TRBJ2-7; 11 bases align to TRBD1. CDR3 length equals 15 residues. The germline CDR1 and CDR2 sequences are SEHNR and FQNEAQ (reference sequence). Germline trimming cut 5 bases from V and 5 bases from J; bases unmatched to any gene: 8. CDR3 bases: TGTGCCAGCAGCCCAGCGGGGACAGGGGGAAACGAGCAGTACTTC. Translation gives CASSPAGTGGNEQYF. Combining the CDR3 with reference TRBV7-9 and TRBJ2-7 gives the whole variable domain DTGVSQNPRHKITKRGQNVTFRCDPISEHNRLYWYRQTLGQGPEFLTYFQNEAQLEKSRLLSDRFSAERPKGSFSTLEIQRTEQGDSAMYLCASSPAGTGGNEQYFGPGTRLTVT.

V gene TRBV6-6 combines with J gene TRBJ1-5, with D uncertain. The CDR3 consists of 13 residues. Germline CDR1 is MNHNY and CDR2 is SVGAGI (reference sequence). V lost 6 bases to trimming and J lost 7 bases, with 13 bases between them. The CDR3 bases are TGTGCCAGCAGGTCCGATAGGGTACAGCCCCAGCATTTT. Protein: CASRSDRVQPQHF.

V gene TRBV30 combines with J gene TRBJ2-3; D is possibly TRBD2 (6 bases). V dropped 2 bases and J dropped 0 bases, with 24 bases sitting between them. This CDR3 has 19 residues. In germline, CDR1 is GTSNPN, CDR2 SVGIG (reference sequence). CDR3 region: CAWSLRRAYGPTSTDTQYF. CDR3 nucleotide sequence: TGTGCCTGGAGTCTAAGGAGGGCTTACGGACCAACTAGCACAGATACGCAGTATTTT.

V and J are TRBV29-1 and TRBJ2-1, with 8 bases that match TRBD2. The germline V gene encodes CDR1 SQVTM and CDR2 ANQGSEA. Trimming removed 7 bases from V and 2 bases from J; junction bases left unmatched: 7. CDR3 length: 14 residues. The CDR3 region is CSATRGLAYNEQFF. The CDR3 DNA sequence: TGCAGCGCGACAAGGGGACTAGCCTACAATGAGCAGTTCTTC.

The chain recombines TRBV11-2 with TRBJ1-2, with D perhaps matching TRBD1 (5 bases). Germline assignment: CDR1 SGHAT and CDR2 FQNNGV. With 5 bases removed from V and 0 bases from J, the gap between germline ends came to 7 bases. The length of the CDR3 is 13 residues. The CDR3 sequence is CASSQTANYGYTF. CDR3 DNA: TGTGCCAGCAGCCAGACAGCTAACTATGGCTACACCTTC.

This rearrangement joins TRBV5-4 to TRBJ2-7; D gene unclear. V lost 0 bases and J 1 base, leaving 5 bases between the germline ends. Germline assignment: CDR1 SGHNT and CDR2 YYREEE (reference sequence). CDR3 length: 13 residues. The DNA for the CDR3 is TGTGCCAGCAGCTTGGTCCAGTCCTACGAGCAGTACTTC. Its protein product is CASSLVQSYEQYF.

As DNA, the CDR3 is TGTGCCAGCTCACCCACGACAGGGGGCGTTGGCACCGGGGAGCTGTTTTTT. It is translated as CASSPTTGGVGTGELFF. The J gene is TRBJ2-2, the V gene TRBV18, with 10 bases that match TRBD1. V lost 3 bases and J lost 4; bases outside the gene matches: 8. Germline V gives CDR1 KGHSH, CDR2 LQKENI. The CDR3 totals 17 residues.

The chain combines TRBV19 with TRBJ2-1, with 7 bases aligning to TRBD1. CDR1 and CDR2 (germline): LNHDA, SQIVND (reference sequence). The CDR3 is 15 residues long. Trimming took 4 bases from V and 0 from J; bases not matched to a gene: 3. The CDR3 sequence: CASSTWDSSYNEQFF. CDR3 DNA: TGTGCCAGTAGTACTTGGGACAGCTCCTACAATGAGCAGTTCTTC.

The CDR3 loop reads CASSQVLPSGGPQETQYF. The CDR3 DNA sequence: TGCGCCAGCAGCCAAGTTCTTCCTAGCGGGGGCCCTCAAGAGACCCAGTACTTC. The chain combines TRBV4-1 with TRBJ2-5; 10 positions match TRBD2. The CDR3 covers 18 residues. The V segment lost 1 base and the J segment 2 bases; nucleotides outside the gene matches: 10. The germline CDR1 and CDR2 sequences are MGHRA and YSYEKL.

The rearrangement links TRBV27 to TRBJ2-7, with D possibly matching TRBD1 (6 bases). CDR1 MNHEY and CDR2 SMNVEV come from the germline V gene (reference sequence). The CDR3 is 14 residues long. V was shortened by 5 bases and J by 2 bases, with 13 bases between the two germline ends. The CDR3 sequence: CASSPRRDTYEQYF. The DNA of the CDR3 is TGTGCCAGCAGTCCCCGACGGGACACCTACGAGCAGTACTTC.

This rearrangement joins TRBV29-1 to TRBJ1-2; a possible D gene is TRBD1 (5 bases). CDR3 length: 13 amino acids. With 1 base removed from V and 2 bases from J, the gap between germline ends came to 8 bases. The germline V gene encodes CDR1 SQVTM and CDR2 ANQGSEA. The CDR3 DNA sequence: TGCAGCGTTGAAGGACAGAGAAACTATGGCTACACCTTC. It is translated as CSVEGQRNYGYTF.

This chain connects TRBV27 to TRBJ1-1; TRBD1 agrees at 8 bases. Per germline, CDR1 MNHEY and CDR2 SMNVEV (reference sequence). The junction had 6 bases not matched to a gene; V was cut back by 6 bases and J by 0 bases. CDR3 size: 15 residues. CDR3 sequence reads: CASRPGGGMNTEAFF. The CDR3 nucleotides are TGTGCCAGCAGGCCAGGGGGCGGCATGAACACTGAAGCTTTCTTT.

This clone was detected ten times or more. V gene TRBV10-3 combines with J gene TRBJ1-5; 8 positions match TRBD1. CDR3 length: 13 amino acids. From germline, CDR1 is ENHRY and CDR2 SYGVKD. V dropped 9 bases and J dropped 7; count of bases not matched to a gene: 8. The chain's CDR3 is CAIQDRVDQPQHF. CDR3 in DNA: TGTGCCATACAGGACAGGGTGGACCAGCCCCAGCATTTT.

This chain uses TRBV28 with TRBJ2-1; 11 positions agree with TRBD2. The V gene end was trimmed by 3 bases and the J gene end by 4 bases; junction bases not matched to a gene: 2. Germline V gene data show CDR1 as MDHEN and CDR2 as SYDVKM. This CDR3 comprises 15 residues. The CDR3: CASSFTSGGYNEQFF. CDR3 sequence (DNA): TGTGCCAGCAGTTTCACTAGCGGGGGTTACAATGAGCAGTTCTTC. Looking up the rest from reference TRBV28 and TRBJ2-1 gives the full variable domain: DVKVTQSSRYLVKRTGEKVFLECVQDMDHENMFWYRQDPGLGLRLIYFSYDVKMKEKGDIPEGYSVSREKKERFSLILESASTNQTSMYLCASSFTSGGYNEQFFGPGTRLTVL.

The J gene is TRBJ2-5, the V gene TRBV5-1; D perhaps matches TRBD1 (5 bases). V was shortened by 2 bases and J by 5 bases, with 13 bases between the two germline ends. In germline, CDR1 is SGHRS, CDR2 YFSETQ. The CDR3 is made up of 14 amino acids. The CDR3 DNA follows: TGCGCCAGCAGCTTAGGACATAGTGTGGAGACCCAGTACTTC. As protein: CASSLGHSVETQYF. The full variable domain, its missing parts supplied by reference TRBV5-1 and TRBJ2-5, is KAGVTQTPRYLIKTRGQQVTLSCSPISGHRSVSWYQQTPGQGLQFLFEYFSETQRNKGNFPGRFSGRQFSNSRSEMNVSTLELGDSALYLCASSLGHSVETQYFGPGTRLLVL.

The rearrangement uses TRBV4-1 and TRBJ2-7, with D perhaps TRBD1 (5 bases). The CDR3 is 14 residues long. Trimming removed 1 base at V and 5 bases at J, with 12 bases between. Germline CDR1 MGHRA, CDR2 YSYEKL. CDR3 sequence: CASSQAGQGDEQYF. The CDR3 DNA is TGCGCCAGCAGCCAAGCCGGGCAAGGGGACGAGCAGTACTTC.

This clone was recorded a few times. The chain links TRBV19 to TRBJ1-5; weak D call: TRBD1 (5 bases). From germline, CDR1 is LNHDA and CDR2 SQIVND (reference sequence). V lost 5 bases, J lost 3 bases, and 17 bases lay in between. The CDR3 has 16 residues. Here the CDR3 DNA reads TGTGCCAGTAGTCCTCCCTGGGAGGGGTCCAATCAGCCCCAGCATTTT. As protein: CASSPPWEGSNQPQHF.